Sequencing of this T cell receptor beta chain was carried out in a study of tissue T cells after allogeneic stem cell transplantation. A remark on this clone: The antigen is undetermined. Gene names and germline match the mouse. The CDR3 extends 1 residue past the end of the read, so its final part is completed from the germline J gene.

Libraries were prepared by immunoSEQ multiplex PCR; TCRdb keeps only in-frame clonotypes and omits some of them. The sample lists 48,000 or so clones; 73% were seen once. The ends lost 2 bases at V and 2 bases at J; junction bases unmatched: 0. The germline V gene encodes CDR1 SGHSN and CDR2 HYEKVE. The CDR3 is 13 residues long. Overall study results and limits: Anatomically similar tissues had similar TCR repertoires within each patient. In patients and mice, blood and spleen missed much of tissue repertoire.

Sequencing was carried out using sorted cells pooled from one or two spleens. The receptor comes from a pool of C57BL/6 mice in good health. The V call is TRBV12-1, the J call TRBJ1-2, with 8 positions matching TRBD1. The sequenced part of the CDR3 DNA is TGTGCCAGCTCTCGGACAGGGAACTCCGACTACACC. The encoded protein is CASSRTGNSDYT. In full, the CDR3 is CASSRTGNSDYTF. Filled out from reference TRBV12-1 and TRBJ1-2, the complete variable domain reads DSGVVQSPRHIIKEKGGRSVLTCIPISGHSNVVWYQQTLGKELKFLIQHYEKVERDKGFLPSRFSVQQFDDYHSEMNMSALELEDSAMYFCASSRTGNSDYTFGSGTRLLVI.